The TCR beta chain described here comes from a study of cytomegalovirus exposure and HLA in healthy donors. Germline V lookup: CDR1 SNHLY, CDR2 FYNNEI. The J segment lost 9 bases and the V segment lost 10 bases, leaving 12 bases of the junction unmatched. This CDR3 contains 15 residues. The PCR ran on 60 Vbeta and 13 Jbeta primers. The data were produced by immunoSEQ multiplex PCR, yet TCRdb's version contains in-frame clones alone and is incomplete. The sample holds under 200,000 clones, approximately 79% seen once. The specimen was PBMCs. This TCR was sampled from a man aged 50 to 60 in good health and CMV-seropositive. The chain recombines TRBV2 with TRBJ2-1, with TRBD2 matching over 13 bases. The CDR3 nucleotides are TGTGCCACCTCCTTGGGACTAGCGGGGAAGAGTGAGCAGTTCTTC. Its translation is CATSLGLAGKSEQFF. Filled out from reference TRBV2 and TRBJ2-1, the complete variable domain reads EPEVTQTPSHQVTQMGQEVILRCVPISNHLYFYWYRQILGQKVEFLVSFYNNEISEKSEIFDDQFSVERPDGSNFTLKIRSTKLEDSAMYFCATSLGLAGKSEQFFGPGTRLTVL.